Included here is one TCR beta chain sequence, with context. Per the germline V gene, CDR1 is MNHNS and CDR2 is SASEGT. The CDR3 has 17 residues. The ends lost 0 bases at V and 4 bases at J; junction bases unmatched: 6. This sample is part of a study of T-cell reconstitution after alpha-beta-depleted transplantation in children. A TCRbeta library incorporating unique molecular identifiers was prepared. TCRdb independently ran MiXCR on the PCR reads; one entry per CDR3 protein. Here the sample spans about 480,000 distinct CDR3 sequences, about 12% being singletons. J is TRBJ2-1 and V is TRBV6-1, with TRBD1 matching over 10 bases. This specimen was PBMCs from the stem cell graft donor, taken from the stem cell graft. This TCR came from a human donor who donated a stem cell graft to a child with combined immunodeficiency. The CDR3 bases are TGTGCCAGCAGTGAAGCGGTGGGGGACAGGGGATACAATGAGCAGTTCTTC. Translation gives CASSEAVGDRGYNEQFF.